Below are 6 T cell receptor beta chains sequenced from a single sample in a study of neoadjuvant anti-PD-1 for oral cavity cancer. The time point here: after neoadjuvant nivolumab, at surgical resection. Sequencing used immunoSEQ multiplex PCR; TCRdb keeps in-frame clones, though not all of them. The table has more than 11,000 clones, 60% to 80% seen once. Sequencing was performed on PBMCs, taken after nivolumab (anti-PD-1) treatment. The source of these receptors is a person between 40 and 85 years old with oral cavity squamous cell carcinoma.

DNA for the CDR3: TGCGCCAGCAGGCCCGGCACAATCACAGGGGGTGGCTACACCTTC. It specifies CASRPGTITGGGYTF. This chain uses TRBV5-1 with TRBJ1-2, with 8 bases fitting TRBD1. Germline CDR1 SGHRS, CDR2 YFSETQ. V dropped 5 bases and J dropped 7; count of bases not matched to a gene: 13. CDR3 length equals 15 residues.

CDR3 region: CAWGEGYEQYF. CDR3 DNA sequence: TGTGCCTGGGGAGAGGGCTACGAGCAGTACTTC. The genes are TRBV30 and TRBJ2-7, with D possibly matching TRBD2 (5 bases). In germline, CDR1 is GTSNPN, CDR2 SVGIG (reference sequence). With 5 bases removed from V and 3 bases from J, the gap between germline ends came to 8 bases. This CDR3 comprises 11 residues.

CDR3 bases: TGTGCCAGCGGGGGGCTGAGGGGACGGGAGACCCAGTACTTC. It specifies CASGGLRGRETQYF. The chain recombines TRBV2 with TRBJ2-5; D could derive from TRBD1 or TRBD2 (6 bases each). Per the germline V gene, CDR1 is SNHLY and CDR2 is FYNNEI. CDR3 length equals 14 residues. V was pared by 8 bases and J by 5 bases, with 18 bases between.

This clone came up a few times. This chain joins TRBV14 and TRBJ2-2; D is perhaps TRBD2 (6 bases). This CDR3 has 14 residues. CDR1 SGHDN and CDR2 FVKESK come from the germline V gene. Trimming removed 1 base from V and 5 bases from J, with 8 bases in between. As DNA, the CDR3 is TGTGCCAGCAGCCAAGTTGCGGGAACCGGGGAGCTGTTTTTT. It encodes CASSQVAGTGELFF.

V gene TRBV28 combines with J gene TRBJ2-7, with a tentative D call TRBD1 (6 bases). This CDR3 comprises 15 residues. V lost 5 bases, J lost 0 bases, and 14 bases lay in between. Germline V gives CDR1 MDHEN, CDR2 SYDVKM. CDR3 bases: TGTGCCAGCAGTCCCGGGACACTCGTCTCCTACGAGCAGTACTTC. This codes for CASSPGTLVSYEQYF.

V gene TRBV6-1 combines with J gene TRBJ2-5; D is possibly TRBD1 (6 bases). Germline values: CDR1 MNHNS, CDR2 SASEGT. The CDR3 covers 17 residues. The germline V and J ends were trimmed by 2 bases and 0 bases, with 16 bases remaining between them. CDR3 amino acids: CASSEIRTARYQETQYF. The CDR3 DNA sequence: TGTGCCAGCAGTGAAATTAGGACAGCTCGGTACCAAGAGACCCAGTACTTC.